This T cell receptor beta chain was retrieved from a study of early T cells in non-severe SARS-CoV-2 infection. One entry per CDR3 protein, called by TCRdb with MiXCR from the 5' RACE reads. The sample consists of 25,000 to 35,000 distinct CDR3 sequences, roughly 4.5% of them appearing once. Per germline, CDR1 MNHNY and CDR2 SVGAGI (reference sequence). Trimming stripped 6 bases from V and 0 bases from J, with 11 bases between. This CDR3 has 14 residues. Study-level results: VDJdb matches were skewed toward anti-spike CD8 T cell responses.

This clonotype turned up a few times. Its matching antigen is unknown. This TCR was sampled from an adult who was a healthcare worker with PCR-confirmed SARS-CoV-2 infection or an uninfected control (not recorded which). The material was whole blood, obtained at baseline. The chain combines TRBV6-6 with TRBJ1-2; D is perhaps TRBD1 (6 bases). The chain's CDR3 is CASRTGTTNYGYTF. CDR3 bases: TGTGCCAGCAGGACCGGGACAACTAACTATGGCTACACCTTC.